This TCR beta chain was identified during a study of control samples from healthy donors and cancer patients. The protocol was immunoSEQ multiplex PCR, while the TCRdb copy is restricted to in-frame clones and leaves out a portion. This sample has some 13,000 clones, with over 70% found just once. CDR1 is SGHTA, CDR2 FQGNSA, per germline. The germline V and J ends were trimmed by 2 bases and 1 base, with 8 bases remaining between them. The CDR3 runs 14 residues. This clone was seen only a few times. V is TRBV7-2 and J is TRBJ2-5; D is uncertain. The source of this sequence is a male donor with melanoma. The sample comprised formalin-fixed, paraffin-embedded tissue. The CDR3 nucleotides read TGTGCCAGCAGCTTATCCCGGGTCCAAGAGACCCAGTACTTC. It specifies CASSLSRVQETQYF.